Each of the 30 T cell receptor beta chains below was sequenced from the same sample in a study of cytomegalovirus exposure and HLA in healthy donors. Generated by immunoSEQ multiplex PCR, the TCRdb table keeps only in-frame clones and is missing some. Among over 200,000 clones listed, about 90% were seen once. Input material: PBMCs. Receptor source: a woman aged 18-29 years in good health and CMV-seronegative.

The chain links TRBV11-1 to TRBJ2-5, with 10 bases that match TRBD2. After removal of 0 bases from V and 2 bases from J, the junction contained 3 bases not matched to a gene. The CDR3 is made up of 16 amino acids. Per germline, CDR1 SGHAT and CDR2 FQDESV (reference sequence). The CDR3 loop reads CASSLAKAGGQETQYF. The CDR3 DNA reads TGTGCCAGCAGCTTAGCGAAAGCGGGAGGGCAAGAGACCCAGTACTTC. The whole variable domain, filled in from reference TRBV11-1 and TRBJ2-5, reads EAEVAQSPRYKITEKSQAVAFWCDPISGHATLYWYRQILGQGPELLVQFQDESVVDDSQLPKDRFSAERLKGVDSTLKIQPAELGDSAMYLCASSLAKAGGQETQYFGPGTRLLVL.

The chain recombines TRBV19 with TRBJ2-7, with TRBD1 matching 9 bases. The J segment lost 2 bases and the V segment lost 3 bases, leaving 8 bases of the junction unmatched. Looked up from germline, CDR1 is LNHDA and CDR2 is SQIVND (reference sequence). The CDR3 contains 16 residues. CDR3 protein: CASSIGTGSTPYEQYF. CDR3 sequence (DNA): TGTGCCAGTAGTATCGGGACAGGGAGCACCCCCTACGAGCAGTACTTC.

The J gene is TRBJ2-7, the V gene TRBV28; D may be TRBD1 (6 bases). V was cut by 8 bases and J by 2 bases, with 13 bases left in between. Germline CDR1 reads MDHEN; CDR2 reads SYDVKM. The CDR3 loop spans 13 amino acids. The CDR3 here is CASHGQNPYEQYF. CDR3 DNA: TGTGCCAGCCACGGACAGAACCCCTACGAGCAGTACTTC.

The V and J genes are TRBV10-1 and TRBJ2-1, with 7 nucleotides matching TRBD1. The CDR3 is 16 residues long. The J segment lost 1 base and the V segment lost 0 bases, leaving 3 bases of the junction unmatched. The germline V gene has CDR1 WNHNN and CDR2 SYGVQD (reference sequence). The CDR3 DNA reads TGCGCCAGCAGTGAGTCCGGGACAGAGTCCTACAATGAGCAGTTCTTC. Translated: CASSESGTESYNEQFF.

The CDR3 spells CSVETNREGETQYF. CDR3 sequence (DNA): TGCAGCGTGGAAACTAACAGGGAGGGGGAGACCCAGTACTTC. This chain links TRBV29-1 with TRBJ2-5, with D possibly matching TRBD2 (7 bases). CDR1 SQVTM and CDR2 ANQGSEA come from the germline V gene. Trimming removed 6 bases from V and 5 bases from J, with 19 bases in between. This CDR3 has 14 amino acids.

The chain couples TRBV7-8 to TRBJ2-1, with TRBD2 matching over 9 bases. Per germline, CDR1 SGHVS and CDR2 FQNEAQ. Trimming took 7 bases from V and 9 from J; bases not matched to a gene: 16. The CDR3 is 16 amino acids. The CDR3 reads CASTSGGSGSLSEQFF. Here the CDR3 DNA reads TGTGCCAGCACCTCGGGCGGTAGCGGGAGCCTAAGTGAGCAGTTCTTC. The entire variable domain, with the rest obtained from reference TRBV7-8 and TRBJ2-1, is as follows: GAGVSQSPRYKVAKRGQDVALRCDPISGHVSLFWYQQALGQGPEFLTYFQNEAQLDKSGLPSDRFFAERPEGSVSTLKIQRTQQEDSAVYLCASTSGGSGSLSEQFFGPGTRLTVL.

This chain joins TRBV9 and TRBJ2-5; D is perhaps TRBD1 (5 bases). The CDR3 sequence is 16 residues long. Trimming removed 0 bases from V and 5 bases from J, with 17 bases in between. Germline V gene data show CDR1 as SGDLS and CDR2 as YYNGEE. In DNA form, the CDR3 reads TGTGCCAGCAGCGTAGGACCCCGCCAGGGAAGGGAGACCCAGTACTTC. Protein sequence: CASSVGPRQGRETQYF.

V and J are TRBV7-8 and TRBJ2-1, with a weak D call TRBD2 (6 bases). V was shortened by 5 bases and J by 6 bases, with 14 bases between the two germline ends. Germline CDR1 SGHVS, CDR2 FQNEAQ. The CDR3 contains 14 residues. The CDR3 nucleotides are TGTGCCAGCAGCCCCCACGGAGGGCCCAATGAGCAGTTCTTC. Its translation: CASSPHGGPNEQFF.

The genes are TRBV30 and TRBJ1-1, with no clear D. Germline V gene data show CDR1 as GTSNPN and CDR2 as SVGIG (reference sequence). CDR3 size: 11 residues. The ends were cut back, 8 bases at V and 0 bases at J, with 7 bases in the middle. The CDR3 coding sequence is TGTGCCCACGGGGTGAACACTGAAGCTTTCTTT. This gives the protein CAHGVNTEAFF.

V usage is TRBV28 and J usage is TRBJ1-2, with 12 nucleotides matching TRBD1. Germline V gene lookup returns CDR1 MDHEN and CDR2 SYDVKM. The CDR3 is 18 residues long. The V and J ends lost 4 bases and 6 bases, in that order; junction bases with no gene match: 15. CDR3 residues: CASSSAGTGGDFTNGYTF. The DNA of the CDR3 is TGTGCCAGCAGTTCCGCCGGGACAGGGGGCGATTTTACGAATGGCTACACCTTC.

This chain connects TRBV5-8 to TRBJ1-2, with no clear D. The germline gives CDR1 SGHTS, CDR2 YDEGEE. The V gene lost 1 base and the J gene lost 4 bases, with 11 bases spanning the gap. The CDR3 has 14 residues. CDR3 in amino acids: CASSLISVLYGYTF. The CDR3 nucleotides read TGTGCCAGCAGCTTGATTTCGGTGCTCTATGGCTACACCTTC.

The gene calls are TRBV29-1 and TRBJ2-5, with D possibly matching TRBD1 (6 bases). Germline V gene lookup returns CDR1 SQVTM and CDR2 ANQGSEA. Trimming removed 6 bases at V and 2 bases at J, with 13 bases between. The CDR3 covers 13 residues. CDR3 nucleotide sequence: TGCAGCGTGGGAAACAGGGCGCAAGAGACCCAGTACTTC. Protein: CSVGNRAQETQYF.

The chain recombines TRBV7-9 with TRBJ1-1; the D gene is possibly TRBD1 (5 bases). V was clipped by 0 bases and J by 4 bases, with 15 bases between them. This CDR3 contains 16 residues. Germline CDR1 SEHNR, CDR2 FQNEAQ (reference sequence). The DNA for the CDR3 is TGTGCCAGCAGCTTAGCGGGTTCGGGGAGGGGCACTGAAGCTTTCTTT. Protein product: CASSLAGSGRGTEAFF.

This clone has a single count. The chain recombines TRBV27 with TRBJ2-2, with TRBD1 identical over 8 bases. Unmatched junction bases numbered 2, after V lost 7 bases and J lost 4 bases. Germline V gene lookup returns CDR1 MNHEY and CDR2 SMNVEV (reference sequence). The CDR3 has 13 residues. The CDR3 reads CASNTGGTGELFF. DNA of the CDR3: TGTGCCAGCAATACAGGGGGCACCGGGGAGCTGTTTTTT.

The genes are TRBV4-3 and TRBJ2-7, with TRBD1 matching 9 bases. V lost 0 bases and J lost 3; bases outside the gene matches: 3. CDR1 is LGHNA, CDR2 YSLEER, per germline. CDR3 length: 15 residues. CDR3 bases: TGCGCCAGCAGCCAAGATCGGGACAGGGTCTACGAGCAGTACTTC. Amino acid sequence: CASSQDRDRVYEQYF.

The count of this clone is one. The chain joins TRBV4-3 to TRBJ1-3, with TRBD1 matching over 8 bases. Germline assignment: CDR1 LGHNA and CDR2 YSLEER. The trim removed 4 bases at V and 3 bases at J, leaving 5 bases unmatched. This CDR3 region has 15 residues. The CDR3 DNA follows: TGCGCCAGCAGCCCCGGACAGGGCGGTGGAAACACCATATATTTT. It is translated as CASSPGQGGGNTIYF.

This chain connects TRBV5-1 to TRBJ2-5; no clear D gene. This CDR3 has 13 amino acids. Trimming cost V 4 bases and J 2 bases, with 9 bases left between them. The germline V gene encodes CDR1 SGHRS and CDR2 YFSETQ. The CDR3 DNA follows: TGCGCCAGCAGCACGGCAGGTCAAGAGACCCAGTACTTC. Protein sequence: CASSTAGQETQYF.

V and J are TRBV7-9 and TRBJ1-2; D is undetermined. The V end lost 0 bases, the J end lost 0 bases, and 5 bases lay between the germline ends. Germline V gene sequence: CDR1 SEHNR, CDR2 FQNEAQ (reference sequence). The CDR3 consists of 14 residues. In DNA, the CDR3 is TGTGCCAGCAGCTTAGCGGGCCCTAACTATGGCTACACCTTC. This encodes CASSLAGPNYGYTF.

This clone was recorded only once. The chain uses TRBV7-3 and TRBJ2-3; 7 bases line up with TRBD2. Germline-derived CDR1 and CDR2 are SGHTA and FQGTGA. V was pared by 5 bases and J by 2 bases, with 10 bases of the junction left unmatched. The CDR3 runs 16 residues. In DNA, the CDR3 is TGTGCCAGCAGCCCTCAACCCGGGACTACCACAGATACGCAGTATTTT. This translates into CASSPQPGTTTDTQYF.

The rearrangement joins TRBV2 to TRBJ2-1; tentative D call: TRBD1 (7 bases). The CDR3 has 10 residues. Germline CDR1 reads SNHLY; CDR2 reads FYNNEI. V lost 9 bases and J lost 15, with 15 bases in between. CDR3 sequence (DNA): TGTGCCAGTGCGGGACAGACACCGTTCTTC. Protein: CASAGQTPFF.

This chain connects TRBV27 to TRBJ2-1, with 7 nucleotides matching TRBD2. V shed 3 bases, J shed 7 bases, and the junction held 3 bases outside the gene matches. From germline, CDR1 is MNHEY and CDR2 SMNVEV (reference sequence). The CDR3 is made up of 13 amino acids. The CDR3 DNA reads TGTGCCAGCAGTTTGGGAGGGGCAAATGAGCAGTTCTTC. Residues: CASSLGGANEQFF.

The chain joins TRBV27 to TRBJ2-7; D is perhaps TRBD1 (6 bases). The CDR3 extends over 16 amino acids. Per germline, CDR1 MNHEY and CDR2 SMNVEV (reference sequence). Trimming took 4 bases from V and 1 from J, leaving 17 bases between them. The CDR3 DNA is TGTGCCAGCAGTTATGGACAGCCGATCCTTTCCTACGAGCAGTACTTC. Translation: CASSYGQPILSYEQYF.

CDR3: CASSQDRGGVYEQYF. CDR3 nucleotides: TGCGCCAGCAGCCAAGACCGGGGGGGGGTCTACGAGCAGTACTTC. The J gene is TRBJ2-7, the V gene TRBV4-1; 8 bases map to TRBD2. The CDR3 contains 15 residues. Looked up from germline, CDR1 is MGHRA and CDR2 is YSYEKL. Trimming removed 0 bases from V and 3 bases from J; junction bases left unmatched: 4.

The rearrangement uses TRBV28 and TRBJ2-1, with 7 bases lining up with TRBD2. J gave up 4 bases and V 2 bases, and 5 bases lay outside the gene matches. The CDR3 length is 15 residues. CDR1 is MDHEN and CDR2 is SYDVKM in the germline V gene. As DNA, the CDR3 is TGTGCCAGCAGTTTAGCGGGAGTCGCTTACAATGAGCAGTTCTTC. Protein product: CASSLAGVAYNEQFF.

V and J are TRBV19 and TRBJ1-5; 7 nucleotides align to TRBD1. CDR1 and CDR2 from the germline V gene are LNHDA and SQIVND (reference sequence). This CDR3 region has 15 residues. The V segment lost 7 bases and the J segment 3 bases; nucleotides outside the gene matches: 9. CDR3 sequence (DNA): TGTGCCAGTACCAGGACAGGTCTAAACAATCAGCCCCAGCATTTT. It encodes CASTRTGLNNQPQHF.

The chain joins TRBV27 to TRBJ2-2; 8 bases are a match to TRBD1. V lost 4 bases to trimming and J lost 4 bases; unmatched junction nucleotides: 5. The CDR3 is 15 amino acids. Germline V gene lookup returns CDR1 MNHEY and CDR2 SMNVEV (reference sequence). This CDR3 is CASSSRDRFTGELFF. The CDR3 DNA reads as TGTGCCAGCAGTTCCCGGGACAGGTTCACCGGGGAGCTGTTTTTT.

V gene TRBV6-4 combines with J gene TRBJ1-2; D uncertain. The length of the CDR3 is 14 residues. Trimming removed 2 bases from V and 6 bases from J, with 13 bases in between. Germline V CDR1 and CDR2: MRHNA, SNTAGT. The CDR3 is CASSDRSAADGYTF. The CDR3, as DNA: TGTGCCAGCAGTGACAGGTCCGCGGCAGATGGCTACACCTTC.

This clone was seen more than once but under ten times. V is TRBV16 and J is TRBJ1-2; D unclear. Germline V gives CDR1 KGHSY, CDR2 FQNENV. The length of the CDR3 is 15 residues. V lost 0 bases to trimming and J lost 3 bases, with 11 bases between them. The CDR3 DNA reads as TGTGCCAGCAGCCAATCCCCCCGGGGTGACTATGGCTACACCTTC. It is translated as CASSQSPRGDYGYTF.

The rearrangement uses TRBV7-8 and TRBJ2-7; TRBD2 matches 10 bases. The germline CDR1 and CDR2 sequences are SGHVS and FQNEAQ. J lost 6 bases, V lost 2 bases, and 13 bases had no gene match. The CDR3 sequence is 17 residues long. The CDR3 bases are TGTGCCAGCAGCTTAAGGGCTAGCGGGAGAGCAGTAACCGAGCAGTACTTC. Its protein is CASSLRASGRAVTEQYF.

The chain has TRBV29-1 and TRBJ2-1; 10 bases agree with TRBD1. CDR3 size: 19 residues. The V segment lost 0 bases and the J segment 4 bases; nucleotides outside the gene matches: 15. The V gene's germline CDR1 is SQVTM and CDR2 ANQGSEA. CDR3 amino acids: CSVEDPAELGTGVYNEQFF. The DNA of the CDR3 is TGCAGCGTTGAAGATCCGGCGGAACTTGGGACAGGGGTGTACAATGAGCAGTTCTTC.